Sequencing of this T cell receptor (beta chain) was carried out in a study of blood T cell repertoires in COVID-19. As for the study in general: COVID-19 samples from acute and convalescent phases originated in the United States, Italy and Spain. From T cells, B-cell-depleted T cells, or PBMCs came the material, which was cDNA or gDNA.

Per the original methods: Quantification of nucleated cells was approximated via reference gene primer amplification. Clones were sequenced by immunoSEQ multiplex PCR, and TCRdb holds only the in-frame ones, with some missing. D and trimming come from the DNA, and the V and J calls and clone size come from that table. The sample includes some 47,000 clones, approximately 86% of them seen just once. Germline V lookup: CDR1 SGHRS, CDR2 YFSETQ. The CDR3 length is 14 residues. V shed 1 base, J shed 8 bases, and the junction held 6 bases outside the gene matches. This chain joins TRBV5-1 and TRBJ1-2; 9 bases align to TRBD1. The receptor was isolated from a woman older than 75 with acute or convalescent COVID-19. Sequencing used peripheral blood. CDR3 nucleotide sequence: TGCGCCAGCAGCTTGTCCGGGACAGGGCACGGCTACACCTTC. Amino acid sequence: CASSLSGTGHGYTF.